This is a list of T cell receptor beta chains from one sample in a study of vaccination effects on CD4 cells after COVID-19. The antigens of these receptors remain unknown. Sequenced by immunoSEQ multiplex PCR; TCRdb stores in-frame clones only, minus some. The table records fewer than 25,000 clones, about 63% of them present only once. The sample here was CD4+ T cells from PBMCs cultured with HCoV-NL63 spike peptides, taken before COVID-19 vaccination. The origin of the receptors is a human donor who received a COVID-19 vaccine. Each CDR3 is given with its conserved first and last residue. The D gene is left open where the match is weak. Rows may omit the clone size; those that give it use once, few, many or a size class.

v_call: TRBV5-6; d_call: TRBD1; clone_size: once; j_call: TRBJ1-6; cdr3_aa: CASSLSGGSYNSPLHF; cdr3_nt: TGTGCCAGCAGCTTGTCAGGGGGCTCCTATAATTCACCCCTCCACTTT
v_call: TRBV21-1; d_call: NA; clone_size: NA; j_call: TRBJ1-6; cdr3_aa: CASSKSCGSYNSPLHF; cdr3_nt: TGTGCCAGCAGCAAATCTTGCGGGTCCTATAATTCACCCCTCCACTTT
v_call: TRBV6-5; d_call: NA; clone_size: NA; j_call: TRBJ2-2; cdr3_aa: CASSAVANTGELFF; cdr3_nt: TGTGCCAGTTCCGCAGTAGCGAACACCGGGGAGCTGTTTTTT
v_call: TRBV19; d_call: NA; clone_size: NA; j_call: TRBJ1-5; cdr3_aa: CASRLGDGQPQHF; cdr3_nt: TGTGCCAGTAGACTGGGGGACGGGCAGCCCCAGCATTTT
v_call: TRBV4-1; d_call: NA; clone_size: few; j_call: TRBJ2-7; cdr3_aa: CASSPRGEQHEQYF; cdr3_nt: TGCGCCAGCAGCCCTAGGGGCGAGCAGCACGAGCAGTACTTC
v_call: TRBV13; d_call: NA; clone_size: NA; j_call: TRBJ1-1; cdr3_aa: CASSIRRNTEAFF; cdr3_nt: TGTGCCAGCAGCATCAGAAGGAACACTGAAGCTTTCTTT
v_call: TRBV19; d_call: NA; clone_size: once; j_call: TRBJ1-5; cdr3_aa: CASSTSGSNSNQPQHF; cdr3_nt: TGTGCCAGTAGTACATCCGGTTCCAATAGCAATCAGCCCCAGCATTTT
v_call: TRBV28; d_call: TRBD1; clone_size: NA; j_call: TRBJ1-4; cdr3_aa: CASSLSGTGGEKLFF; cdr3_nt: TGTGCCAGCAGTTTGTCAGGGACAGGGGGTGAAAAATTGTTTTTT
v_call: TRBV6-6; d_call: TRBD2; clone_size: NA; j_call: TRBJ2-2; cdr3_aa: CASKTGTKPTGELFF; cdr3_nt: TGTGCCAGCAAAACCGGGACTAAACCCACCGGGGAGCTGTTTTTT
v_call: TRBV5-1; d_call: NA; clone_size: few; j_call: TRBJ2-7; cdr3_aa: CASSLEPLGGEQYF; cdr3_nt: TGCGCCAGCAGCTTGGAGCCCCTAGGTGGCGAGCAGTACTTC
v_call: TRBV9; d_call: NA; clone_size: few; j_call: TRBJ2-3; cdr3_aa: CASSVGWRSSTDTQYF; cdr3_nt: TGTGCCAGCAGCGTGGGATGGCGGAGTAGCACAGATACGCAGTATTTT
v_call: TRBV6-6; d_call: NA; clone_size: NA; j_call: TRBJ2-5; cdr3_aa: CASSDQGGQETQYF; cdr3_nt: TGTGCCAGCAGTGACCAGGGGGGCCAAGAGACCCAGTACTTC
v_call: TRBV29-1; d_call: TRBD1; clone_size: NA; j_call: TRBJ2-1; cdr3_aa: CSVSPGQGTYNEQFF; cdr3_nt: TGCAGCGTCTCACCGGGACAGGGAACCTACAATGAGCAGTTCTTC
v_call: TRBV6-5; d_call: NA; clone_size: few; j_call: TRBJ2-7; cdr3_aa: CAIRSVIREQYF; cdr3_nt: TGTGCCATCCGGTCGGTGATACGGGAGCAGTACTTC
v_call: TRBV5-1; d_call: NA; clone_size: NA; j_call: TRBJ2-1; cdr3_aa: CASSQAYQRGQYNEQFF; cdr3_nt: TGCGCCAGCAGCCAGGCGTATCAGCGGGGACAATACAATGAGCAGTTCTTC
v_call: TRBV14; d_call: TRBD1; clone_size: NA; j_call: TRBJ1-6; cdr3_aa: CASSPGTGSSPLHF; cdr3_nt: TGTGCCAGCAGTCCCGGGACAGGGAGCTCACCCCTCCACTTT
v_call: TRBV3-1/TRBV3-2; d_call: NA; clone_size: NA; j_call: TRBJ1-1; cdr3_aa: CASSPAVVGTEAFF; cdr3_nt: TGTGCCAGCAGCCCCGCCGTGGTTGGCACTGAAGCTTTCTTT
v_call: TRBV6-5; d_call: TRBD1; clone_size: NA; j_call: TRBJ1-2; cdr3_aa: CASRSTGTASGYTF; cdr3_nt: TGTGCCAGCAGATCCACCGGGACAGCCAGCGGCTACACCTTC
v_call: TRBV5-1; d_call: NA; clone_size: NA; j_call: TRBJ2-1; cdr3_aa: CASSLDGHSYNEQFF; cdr3_nt: TGCGCCAGCAGCTTGGACGGGCACAGCTACAATGAGCAGTTCTTC
v_call: TRBV12-5; d_call: TRBD1; clone_size: NA; j_call: TRBJ2-7; cdr3_aa: CASGSRTGFPYEQYF; cdr3_nt: TGTGCTAGTGGTTCAAGGACAGGTTTTCCCTACGAGCAGTACTTC
v_call: TRBV6-6; d_call: NA; clone_size: NA; j_call: TRBJ2-1; cdr3_aa: CASSLRRGDSYNEQFF; cdr3_nt: TGTGCCAGCAGTCTACGCAGAGGGGACTCCTACAATGAGCAGTTCTTC
v_call: TRBV6-5; d_call: TRBD2; clone_size: NA; j_call: TRBJ2-7; cdr3_aa: CASKVRDYTYEQYF; cdr3_nt: TGTGCCAGCAAAGTCAGGGACTACACCTACGAGCAGTACTTC
v_call: TRBV29-1; d_call: NA; clone_size: NA; j_call: TRBJ2-7; cdr3_aa: CSVDGKGGGQQYF; cdr3_nt: TGCAGCGTCGACGGTAAAGGTGGAGGTCAGCAGTACTTC
v_call: TRBV10-1; d_call: NA; clone_size: NA; j_call: TRBJ1-2; cdr3_aa: CASSSGQNPGDYGYTF; cdr3_nt: TGCGCCAGCAGCTCAGGACAGAACCCGGGCGACTATGGCTACACCTTC
v_call: TRBV7-9; d_call: TRBD1; clone_size: NA; j_call: TRBJ1-5; cdr3_aa: CASSLAGGIQPQHF; cdr3_nt: TGTGCCAGCAGCTTAGCAGGGGGCATTCAGCCCCAGCATTTT
v_call: TRBV7-2; d_call: NA; clone_size: NA; j_call: TRBJ1-6; cdr3_aa: CASSFQGAVGSPLHF; cdr3_nt: TGTGCCAGCAGCTTCCAGGGTGCGGTAGGTTCACCCCTCCACTTT
v_call: TRBV7-9; d_call: TRBD2; clone_size: NA; j_call: TRBJ2-3; cdr3_aa: CASSLGLAGGTDTQYF; cdr3_nt: TGTGCCAGCAGCTTAGGGCTAGCGGGAGGCACAGATACGCAGTATTTT
v_call: TRBV11-2; d_call: NA; clone_size: NA; j_call: TRBJ2-1; cdr3_aa: CASRLQRSLQGEQFF; cdr3_nt: TGTGCCAGCAGGTTACAGAGGAGTCTACAGGGTGAGCAGTTCTTC
v_call: TRBV5-4; d_call: NA; clone_size: NA; j_call: TRBJ1-4; cdr3_aa: CASSIQRRAEKLFF; cdr3_nt: TGTGCCAGCAGTATCCAGAGGCGAGCCGAAAAACTGTTTTTT
v_call: TRBV7-8; d_call: NA; clone_size: NA; j_call: TRBJ2-5; cdr3_aa: CASSLMTGGSQETQYF; cdr3_nt: TGTGCCAGCAGCTTAATGACAGGAGGAAGTCAAGAGACCCAGTACTTC
v_call: TRBV11-2; d_call: TRBD1; clone_size: NA; j_call: TRBJ1-2; cdr3_aa: CASSSRGTGYGYTF; cdr3_nt: TGTGCCAGCAGCTCGCGCGGGACAGGATATGGCTACACCTTC
v_call: TRBV6-1; d_call: NA; clone_size: NA; j_call: TRBJ1-1; cdr3_aa: CASSESSGSEGTEAFF; cdr3_nt: TGTGCCAGCAGTGAATCTTCTGGCAGCGAGGGCACTGAAGCTTTCTTT
v_call: TRBV27; d_call: NA; clone_size: NA; j_call: TRBJ1-2; cdr3_aa: CASSLSGPGYGYTF; cdr3_nt: TGTGCCAGCAGTTTATCAGGTCCAGGCTATGGCTACACCTTC
v_call: TRBV6-1; d_call: NA; clone_size: NA; j_call: TRBJ1-2; cdr3_aa: CASSEAVGAGGGYTF; cdr3_nt: TGTGCCAGCAGTGAAGCGGTAGGGGCCGGAGGTGGCTACACCTTC
v_call: TRBV2; d_call: NA; clone_size: NA; j_call: TRBJ2-3; cdr3_aa: CASSEKIATDTQYF; cdr3_nt: TGTGCCAGCAGTGAAAAAATAGCAACAGATACGCAGTATTTT
v_call: TRBV19; d_call: NA; clone_size: NA; j_call: TRBJ1-6; cdr3_aa: CASSALDLPLHF; cdr3_nt: TGTGCCAGTAGTGCACTCGACTTGCCCCTCCACTTT
v_call: TRBV9; d_call: NA; clone_size: NA; j_call: TRBJ2-5; cdr3_aa: CASSVAVGSQETQYF; cdr3_nt: TGTGCCAGCAGCGTAGCTGTGGGCAGCCAAGAGACCCAGTACTTC
v_call: TRBV14; d_call: NA; clone_size: few; j_call: TRBJ1-1; cdr3_aa: CASSRDGEAFF; cdr3_nt: TGTGCCAGCAGCCGGGACGGTGAAGCTTTCTTT
v_call: TRBV12-3/TRBV12-4; d_call: NA; clone_size: NA; j_call: TRBJ1-1; cdr3_aa: CASRPTGSVEAFF; cdr3_nt: TGTGCCAGCAGACCTACAGGTTCGGTTGAAGCTTTCTTT
v_call: TRBV6-6; d_call: NA; clone_size: NA; j_call: TRBJ2-2; cdr3_aa: CASILDRNTGELFF; cdr3_nt: TGTGCCAGCATCCTCGACAGAAACACCGGGGAGCTGTTTTTT
v_call: TRBV9; d_call: NA; clone_size: NA; j_call: TRBJ1-2; cdr3_aa: CASSVDTNGYTF; cdr3_nt: TGTGCCAGCAGCGTAGATACGAATGGCTACACCTTC